This T cell receptor beta chain was identified during a study of shared clonotypes between healthy human individuals. Points from the study as a whole: Among donors, clonotype sharing was expected to be affected by sequencing depth.

Concerning this clone: Antigen unknown.

Sequencing used immunoSEQ multiplex PCR; TCRdb keeps in-frame clones, though not all of them. The sample includes about 2.1 million clones, about 93% of them seen just once. Naive CD8 cells lacked CD45RO and underwent positive selection for CCR7, leaving out terminally differentiated effector memory CD45RA+ cells. V lost 2 bases, J lost 7 bases, and 14 bases lay in between. This CDR3 spans 15 amino acids. Germline CDR1 and CDR2: MNHEY and SMNVEV (reference sequence). Sequenced sample: naive CD8+ T cells from PBMCs. This rearrangement joins TRBV27 to TRBJ1-4, with a weak D call TRBD1 (5 bases). The receptor was isolated from a man aged 18 to 35 in good health. Some clones in this sample may be carry-over from other donors' samples. CDR3 loop: CASSLTGTGIEKLFF. The DNA for the CDR3 is TGTGCCAGCAGTTTAACCGGGACCGGAATTGAAAAACTGTTTTTT.